The text below deals with one T cell receptor (beta chain). Its antigen has not been determined. No much larger clone is present one base from it, and per-base qualities are unavailable. CDR1 and CDR2 were assigned from the germline V gene as MDHEN and SYDVKM. Its CDR3 holds 16 amino acids, cysteine through phenylalanine. Of all the DNA, just the CDR3 is kept, 48 bases in frame from base 1. Here V drops 5 bases and J drops 7 bases, and the junction holds 7 bases not matched to any gene. Preparation of the library involved RT-PCR. Sequencing instrument: Illumina HiSeq 2500. TCRdb handled the public reads itself, with Q25 trimming in fastp and clone calling in MiXCR, and kept productive beta chains. Under each unique CDR3 protein, matching rows form one entry showing the most common genes and DNA. This sample comprises 750,000 to 850,000 distinct CDR3 sequences, less than 20% of them detected only once. 11% of the sample is held by the ten biggest clonotypes.

This sample is drawn from a study of response to subunit inactivated influenza vaccine (dated by TCRdb to 2016 to 2019). In terms of the full investigation: To follow how T cells responded to a trivalent subunit inactivated influenza vaccine, the researchers relied on deep quantitative profiling of the T cell receptor repertoire.

What the research found in general, with its limitations: The authors suggested that each seasonal influenza vaccination may recruit only a limited number of new T cells.

The receptor chain draws on TRBV28 and TRBJ2-2; TRBD2 lines up with 13 middle nucleotides. This clonotype was obtained from a man aged 50 or older who received an inactivated influenza vaccine. Donor details come from another sample of the same person, matched by shared clones. The sequences come from PBMCs from blood, collected approximately 5 days after vaccination. The base sequence is TGTGCCAGCAGTGACGGACTAGCGGGAGTGATCGGGGAGCTGTTTTTT. The resulting protein is CASSDGLAGVIGELFF.